Listed below are T cell receptor beta chains from one sample, sequenced in a study of cytomegalovirus exposure and HLA in healthy donors. The data were produced by immunoSEQ multiplex PCR, yet TCRdb's version contains in-frame clones alone and is incomplete. The data show around 120,000 clones, with 80% to 90% seen just once and about 4% held by the top ten. Sequencing used PBMCs. The receptor set was obtained from a young man in good health and CMV-seropositive. The CDR3 runs from the conserved cysteine through the conserved F or W. A D gene is named only where the DNA matches it firmly. Size is omitted from some rows. Given values are once, few, many or a class for expanded clones.

CDR3: CASSILSTGNQPQHF
DNA: TGTGCCAGTAGTATACTTTCGACAGGGAATCAGCCCCAGCATTTT
V: TRBV19
size: -
D: TRBD1
J: TRBJ1-5

CDR3: CASSLGGVTKGIQDYEQYF
DNA: TGTGCCAGCAGTTTGGGCGGCGTTACGAAGGGGATTCAGGACTACGAGCAGTACTTC
V: TRBV27
size: -
D: -
J: TRBJ2-7

CDR3: CASSSGTQGGDQPQHF
DNA: TGTGCCAGCAGCTCCGGGACCCAGGGAGGGGATCAGCCCCAGCATTTT
V: TRBV7-8
size: -
D: -
J: TRBJ1-5

CDR3: CATTPRGLDEQYF
DNA: TGTGCCACCACCCCGCGGGGCTTGGACGAGCAGTACTTC
V: TRBV27
size: -
D: -
J: TRBJ2-7

CDR3: CASSLDLGANVLTF
DNA: TGCGCCAGCAGCTTGGATCTGGGGGCCAACGTCCTGACTTTC
V: TRBV5-1
size: -
D: -
J: TRBJ2-6

CDR3: CASSLDSLPSSYNEQFF
DNA: TGCGCCAGCAGCTTGGACAGCTTACCGAGCTCCTACAATGAGCAGTTCTTC
V: TRBV5-1
size: -
D: -
J: TRBJ2-1

CDR3: CASSPSGGRGYGYTF
DNA: TGTGCCAGCAGTCCCTCAGGGGGACGGGGCTATGGCTACACCTTC
V: TRBV6-5
size: -
D: TRBD1
J: TRBJ1-2

CDR3: CAWSVLGLKYGSWGYTF
DNA: TGTGCCTGGAGTGTTCTGGGACTGAAGTATGGGAGTTGGGGCTACACCTTC
V: TRBV30
size: -
D: -
J: TRBJ1-2

CDR3: CASSPSPGGMNTEAFF
DNA: TGCGCCAGCAGCCCCTCACCCGGGGGAATGAACACTGAAGCTTTCTTT
V: TRBV4-1
size: -
D: -
J: TRBJ1-1

CDR3: CASSPGGFSTDTQYF
DNA: TGTGCCAGCAGCCCAGGGGGATTTAGCACAGATACGCAGTATTTT
V: TRBV6-6
size: -
D: TRBD1
J: TRBJ2-3

CDR3: CASSPSQGAWTGELFF
DNA: TGTGCCAGCAGTCCATCACAGGGGGCATGGACCGGGGAGCTGTTTTTT
V: TRBV27
size: -
D: TRBD1
J: TRBJ2-2

CDR3: CASSLGSRVAYEQYF
DNA: TGTGCCAGCAGCTTAGGATCCAGGGTAGCCTACGAGCAGTACTTC
V: TRBV7-2
size: -
D: -
J: TRBJ2-7

CDR3: CASSATGWSSYNEQFF
DNA: TGCGCCAGCAGCGCTACAGGGTGGAGCTCCTACAATGAGCAGTTCTTC
V: TRBV5-1
size: few
D: -
J: TRBJ2-1

CDR3: CASSPQGASGANVLTF
DNA: TGTGCCAGCTCACCGCAGGGTGCCTCTGGGGCCAACGTCCTGACTTTC
V: TRBV18
size: -
D: -
J: TRBJ2-6

CDR3: CATRSGTGQGPYF
DNA: TGTGCCACCAGGTCCGGAACTGGACAGGGGCCGTACTTC
V: TRBV15
size: -
D: TRBD1
J: TRBJ2-7

CDR3: CASSDVSGGMETQYF
DNA: TGTGCCAGCAGTGATGTTAGCGGGGGTATGGAGACCCAGTACTTC
V: TRBV2
size: -
D: TRBD2
J: TRBJ2-5

CDR3: CATSGGGASVNEQFF
DNA: TGTGCCACCAGCGGCGGGGGGGCCTCGGTGAATGAGCAGTTCTTC
V: TRBV15
size: -
D: TRBD2
J: TRBJ2-1

CDR3: CASTTTGEGYTF
DNA: TGTGCCAGCACCACCACAGGGGAAGGCTACACCTTC
V: TRBV27
size: -
D: TRBD1
J: TRBJ1-2

CDR3: CASSSHGQGASRVGYTF
DNA: TGTGCCAGCAGCTCCCATGGGCAGGGGGCGTCTCGGGTTGGCTACACCTTC
V: TRBV28
size: -
D: TRBD1
J: TRBJ1-2

CDR3: CASGFSQETQYF
DNA: TGTGCCAGCGGTTTTTCTCAAGAGACCCAGTACTTC
V: TRBV27
size: few
D: -
J: TRBJ2-5

CDR3: CASSATWGGSYEQYF
DNA: TGTGCCAGCAGTGCTACATGGGGCGGCTCCTACGAGCAGTACTTC
V: TRBV28
size: -
D: -
J: TRBJ2-7

CDR3: CASSSSWTGMTTQYF
DNA: TGTGCCAGCAGCTCTTCCTGGACAGGGATGACGACCCAGTACTTC
V: TRBV5-6
size: -
D: TRBD1
J: TRBJ2-5

CDR3: CASSYSSGGELFF
DNA: TGTGCCAGCAGTTACTCGAGCGGCGGGGAGCTGTTTTTT
V: TRBV6-6
size: -
D: -
J: TRBJ2-2

CDR3: CASSETSGGFNEQFF
DNA: TGTGCCAGCAGCGAGACTAGCGGGGGGTTCAATGAGCAGTTCTTC
V: TRBV7-9
size: -
D: TRBD2
J: TRBJ2-1

CDR3: CASSLTQGSNQPQHF
DNA: TGTGCCAGCAGTCTGACACAGGGAAGCAATCAGCCCCAGCATTTT
V: TRBV27
size: -
D: -
J: TRBJ1-5